This is a list of T cell receptor beta chains from one sample in a study of early T cells in non-severe SARS-CoV-2 infection. TCRdb re-analysed the 5' RACE reads in MiXCR, keeping a single row per CDR3 protein. Of some 41,000 distinct CDR3 sequences listed, around 23% are singletons. The sample in question was whole blood, obtained at baseline. The source is an adult who was a healthcare worker with PCR-confirmed SARS-CoV-2 infection or an uninfected control (not recorded which). Each CDR3 is given with its conserved first and last residue. A D gene is named only where the DNA matches it firmly. The listing skips clone size in some rows; elsewhere it reads once, few, many or a size class.

d_gene | abundance | j_gene | v_gene | CDR3nt | CDR3aa
- | medium-sized | TRBJ1-1 | TRBV13 | TGTGCCAGCGGGTTGGGGGCAGGGGTGTCTGAAGCTTTCTTT | CASGLGAGVSEAFF
- | many | TRBJ2-5 | TRBV11-2 | TGTGCCAGCAGCTCCAGACGGGAAGAAGAGACCCAGTACTTC | CASSSRREEETQYF
- | many | TRBJ2-7 | TRBV3-1 | TGTGCCAGCAGCCGTTCCTACGAGCAGTACTTC | CASSRSYEQYF
TRBD1 | - | TRBJ1-2 | TRBV2 | TGTGCCAGCAGGCAGGGACAGGGGGCATATGGCTACACCTTC | CASRQGQGAYGYTF
- | few | TRBJ2-6 | TRBV2 | TGTGCCAGCAGTTTGACGGGACGGGCCAACGTCCTGACTTTC | CASSLTGRANVLTF
- | - | TRBJ2-1 | TRBV7-9 | TGTGCCAGCAGCTTAGCGCTCCCAGACAATGAGCAGTTCTTC | CASSLALPDNEQFF
TRBD1 | - | TRBJ1-1 | TRBV24-1 | TGTGCCGTACAGGGGGTTAACACTGAAGCTTTCTTT | CAVQGVNTEAFF
TRBD1 | few | TRBJ1-6 | TRBV10-2 | TGCGCCAGCAGCCCCCCAGACAGGGGAAGTTCACCCCTCCACTTT | CASSPPDRGSSPLHF
- | many | TRBJ2-1 | TRBV27 | TGTGCCAGCAGTTTATCGGACGAAGTGGGTGAGCAGTTCTTC | CASSLSDEVGEQFF
- | few | TRBJ2-7 | TRBV12-3/TRBV12-4 | TGTGCCAGCAGTTTCCGACTTTCCCGAGCCTACGAGCAGTACTTC | CASSFRLSRAYEQYF
TRBD1 | - | TRBJ2-3 | TRBV29-1 | TGCAGCGCCGGGACAGGGTTCACAGATACGCAGTATTTT | CSAGTGFTDTQYF
- | - | TRBJ2-1 | TRBV5-4 | TGTGCCAGCAGCTTGGCCCGACAGGCCTCCTACAATGAGCAGTTCTTC | CASSLARQASYNEQFF
- | - | TRBJ2-1 | TRBV11-2 | TGTGCCAGCAGCATCGGGGGCTCCTACAATGAGCAGTTCTTC | CASSIGGSYNEQFF
- | - | TRBJ1-6 | TRBV19 | TGTGCCAGTAGTATTCAGGGGACGTCAGGATCACCCCTCCACTTT | CASSIQGTSGSPLHF
- | few | TRBJ2-2 | TRBV29-1 | TGCAGCGTTGAGGGGGCCACCGGGGAGCTGTTTTTT | CSVEGATGELFF
- | few | TRBJ2-7 | TRBV19 | TGTGCCAGTAGTATGGGCAGTGAGGGACTCTACGAGCAGTACTTC | CASSMGSEGLYEQYF
- | few | TRBJ2-2 | TRBV5-1 | TGCGCCAGCAGCTTGGGCCCAAGTGAAGGACCAACCGGGGAGCTGTTTTTT | CASSLGPSEGPTGELFF
- | few | TRBJ2-7 | TRBV4-3 | TGCGCCAGCAGCCAAGACCAGGGGATTCCCTACGAGCAGTACTTC | CASSQDQGIPYEQYF
TRBD1 | - | TRBJ1-1 | TRBV30 | TGTGCCTGGAGTGTGGGGACAGGGGCCACTGAAGCTTTCTTT | CAWSVGTGATEAFF
- | few | TRBJ2-1 | TRBV20-1 | TGCAGTGCTAGAGATTTAGGAGGGTTCAATGAGCAGTTCTTC | CSARDLGGFNEQFF
- | few | TRBJ2-3 | TRBV20-1 | TGCAGTGCGGGGGGAATCACAGATACGCAGTATTTT | CSAGGITDTQYF
TRBD1 | few | TRBJ2-7 | TRBV30 | TGTGCCTGTAACCGGGACAGGGCCTACGAGCAGTACTTC | CACNRDRAYEQYF
TRBD2 | many | TRBJ2-5 | TRBV4-3 | TGCGCCAGCAGCCAAGATCCTAGCGGGGGGGCAGAGACCCAGTACTTC | CASSQDPSGGAETQYF
- | many | TRBJ2-2 | TRBV6-2/TRBV6-3 | TGTGCCAGCCGCCCGGTACCGAACACCGGGGAGCTGTTTTTT | CASRPVPNTGELFF
TRBD1 | - | TRBJ2-1 | TRBV13 | TGTGCCAGCAGCCCCCCCGACAGGGGGGTATACAATGAGCAGTTCTTC | CASSPPDRGVYNEQFF
- | few | TRBJ1-2 | TRBV12-3/TRBV12-4 | TGTGCCAGCAGTCCGGGGTCATATGGCTACACCTTC | CASSPGSYGYTF
TRBD2 | - | TRBJ2-1 | TRBV5-1 | TGCGCCAGCAGCCCGGGGACTAGCGGGGGAGTTGGGTTCTTC | CASSPGTSGGVGFF
- | - | TRBJ2-7 | TRBV18 | TGTGCCAGCTCGCCCAGGGGGGTAGAAGCGGCGCAGTACTTC | CASSPRGVEAAQYF
TRBD1 | few | TRBJ2-7 | TRBV9 | TGTGCCAGCAGCGCCGACAGGGGGACAGAGGACTACGAGCAGTACTTC | CASSADRGTEDYEQYF
TRBD1 | many | TRBJ1-2 | TRBV18 | TGTGCCAGCTCACCCCCTCAGGGGGGCTTCAACTATGGCTACACCTTC | CASSPPQGGFNYGYTF
- | - | TRBJ2-7 | TRBV6-5 | TGTGCCAGCAGTTACACCCGACTGAAAACCTCCTACGAGCAGTACTTC | CASSYTRLKTSYEQYF